This T cell receptor beta chain emerged from a study of human T cells and chemical hapten exposure (dated by TCRdb to the early 2020s). Describing the broader study: For sensitization, 2% DPC in acetone was applied to a 2 cm by 2 cm area of upper inner arm skin. The libraries were sequenced as a pool, and the TCR yield per sample differed mostly because of small variations in library volumes within the pool. Blood for TCR sequencing was provided by twenty-nine alopecia patients at one to four time points (pre-sensitization, 2, 6 and 24 weeks). Patch testing was performed on the upper back with Finn chambers containing 0.01% DPC, and the patch tests were scored after 6 days according to International Contact Dermatitis Research Group standards. Peripheral blood TCR repertoire changes were tracked in vivo in alopecia patients during primary and secondary sensitization to the hapten diphenylcyclopropenone (DPC). Patient blood was sampled pre-sensitization (week 0) and at 2, 6 and about 24 weeks after DPC sensitization. Alopecia areata with under or over 50% scalp involvement, alopecia totalis and alopecia universalis were represented in the patient cohort, which was mostly female. Throughout the study period of 20 to 30 weeks, patients also received therapeutic DPC doses to the scalp every week.

The time point label for this specimen denotes: patch test 2, 6 weeks after DPC sensitization. What the treatment or condition label conveys for this sample: therapeutic diphenylcyclopropenone sensitization with weekly scalp DPC. At every patch-test visit, the blood draw took place before the patch test was put on. Eligible patients were aged 18 to 70, diagnosed with alopecia, deemed suitable for DPC therapy, and excluded if pregnant. Total RNA was extracted from unfractionated whole blood collected in Tempus Blood RNA tubes. What the study reported, not specific to this receptor: Because every patient had alopecia, a presumed autoimmune disease, the patients' immune response might differ from that of healthy individuals. Patch test score was positively correlated with the number of PT1 expanded TCRs, with significance at thresholds 8, 16 and 32 but not at 4. DPC sensitization did not change how many TCRs were above 1 in 1000 frequency, and no evidence was found of alterations in global repertoire structure. After repeated subsampling, changes were observed in the strength of the expansion versus patch-test correlation and in the threshold at which the correlation became significant. Significantly more large CDR3 similarity clusters were formed by expanded TCRs than by pre-sensitization or healthy control sets, consistent with antigen-driven responses.

As regards this clonotype: Which antigen it targets is not known. The input lacks base qualities; no much larger clone sits a single base away.

CDR1 and CDR2 are drawn from the germline V gene: MDHEN, SYDVKM. The CDR3 sequence holds 15 residues, the cysteine and phenylalanine included. Left in the record is the CDR3 DNA by itself, 45 bases read in frame from the first base. V gives up 5 bases and J gives up 2 bases, and the segment between their germline ends measures 13 bases. The library was produced with RACE. Reads for this sample came from a NextSeq 500. During library preparation, unique molecular identifiers were attached to individual cDNA molecules so that TCRs could be counted in a quantitative, reproducible way. From each blood RNA sample, both TCR alpha and TCR beta chains were sequenced. The authors' analysis ran thus. A median of about 100,000 TCRs per sample was observed, with a range of about 20,000 to 750,000. V, J and CDR3 annotation of the TCR reads was carried out using the Decombinator software suite. For the PS versus PT1 abundance plots, all samples were subsampled to the same number of TCRs (28,000). Expanded TCRs were defined as absent before sensitization and observed at least eight times at the 2-week time point. Clones were called with MiXCR by TCRdb after fastp trimmed the public reads at Q25, and only in-frame beta chains were retained. CDR3 protein duplicates are merged, each entry listing the most common genes and DNA. Here the V and J calls rest on TCRdb's processing, not on the authors' analysis. The sample table contains 140,000 or so distinct CDR3 sequences; only one count was recorded for 12% of them. Jointly, the top ten make up 1.1% to 1.5% of the sample.

The TCR sequence derives from a woman aged 50 to 65 with alopecia areata. Some clones in this sample may be carry-over from other donors' samples. Recombination linked TRBV28 to TRBJ1-5, with no confident D gene call. The sample was whole blood, taken in connection with sensitization to the hapten diphenylcyclopropenone (DPC). The CDR3 reads as follows: CASSPPTVGNQPQHF. DNA sequence: TGTGCCAGCAGTCCCCCAACGGTAGGCAATCAGCCCCAGCATTTT.